This is a list of T cell receptor beta chains from one sample in a study of response to subunit inactivated influenza vaccine. TCRdb re-analysed the RT-PCR reads in MiXCR, keeping a single row per CDR3 protein. The profile covers around 160,000 distinct CDR3 sequences, with about a tenth appearing a single time and roughly 12% taken by the ten largest. The sample here was non-naive T cells sorted from PBMCs, taken around seven weeks after vaccination. The source is a man aged 50 to 59 who received an inactivated influenza vaccine. CDR3s include the opening cysteine and the closing phenylalanine or tryptophan. The D gene is left open where the match is weak. Not every row has a clone size; where given, it reads once, few, many or a size class.

CDR3nt	CDR3aa	j_gene	v_gene	abundance	d_gene
TGTGCCAGCAAGGATCAGAACTCTGGGGCCAACGTCCTGACTTTC	CASKDQNSGANVLTF	TRBJ2-6	TRBV2	.	.
TGTGCCAGCAGTTCCTACCGGGAGATACGGGAAGAGACCCAGTACTTC	CASSSYREIREETQYF	TRBJ2-5	TRBV6-2/TRBV6-3	few	.
TGTGCCAGCAGCCGGTACACTGAAGCTTTCTTT	CASSRYTEAFF	TRBJ1-1	TRBV12-3/TRBV12-4	many	.
TGTGCCAGCACAAACAGGGGGGATCAGCCCCAGCATTTT	CASTNRGDQPQHF	TRBJ1-5	TRBV6-6	few	TRBD1
TGTGCCAGCAGCTCATCCCCCGGCAATGAGCAGTTCTTC	CASSSSPGNEQFF	TRBJ2-1	TRBV7-3	.	.
TGTGCCACCAGTGACCCGGGACAGGGTGACTATGGCTACACCTTC	CATSDPGQGDYGYTF	TRBJ1-2	TRBV24-1	few	TRBD1
TGCAGTGCTAGAGGGTGGGACAGGGGGCGCGGTCAGCCCCAGCATTTT	CSARGWDRGRGQPQHF	TRBJ1-5	TRBV20-1	.	TRBD1
TGTGCCAGCAGCTTTCAGGGCCACTCTGGGGCCAACGTCCTGACTTTC	CASSFQGHSGANVLTF	TRBJ2-6	TRBV7-2	many	.
TGTGCCAGCAGCTTAGCACATGGCATGGCCAATGAGCAGTTCTTC	CASSLAHGMANEQFF	TRBJ2-1	TRBV7-2	few	.
TGTGCCAGCAGTGGATTGGGGGGCACAGATACGCAGTATTTT	CASSGLGGTDTQYF	TRBJ2-3	TRBV6-4	.	.
TGTGCCACCAGCAGAGATCCCAGGGGCAATGAGCAGTTCTTC	CATSRDPRGNEQFF	TRBJ2-1	TRBV15	few	.
TGTGCCAGCAGCCGCATAGCGGGAGGGTCAACAGATACGCAGTATTTT	CASSRIAGGSTDTQYF	TRBJ2-3	TRBV14	.	TRBD2
TGTGCCAGCAGAGCGGACAGATATAGCAATCAGCCCCAGCATTTT	CASRADRYSNQPQHF	TRBJ1-5	TRBV27	.	.
TGTGCCACCAGTGAACAAGGACAGGGGGCTGAAGCTTTCTTT	CATSEQGQGAEAFF	TRBJ1-1	TRBV24-1	few	TRBD1
TGTGCCAGCAGCCCGCCCGGGAAACCCTACGAGCAGTACTTC	CASSPPGKPYEQYF	TRBJ2-7	TRBV7-2	.	.
TGTGCCAGCAGCCCCTTGGGGGTTCCCAACTACGAGCAGTACTTC	CASSPLGVPNYEQYF	TRBJ2-7	TRBV11-2	few	.
TGCGCCAGCAGGACCGGGACAATGACAGATACGCAGTATTTT	CASRTGTMTDTQYF	TRBJ2-3	TRBV5-1	many	.
TGTGCCAGCAGCCAGCTTACCGGGGCGTCGGATGAGCAGTTCTTC	CASSQLTGASDEQFF	TRBJ2-1	TRBV11-2	.	.
TGTGCCAGCAGCAAAGGGCCCCGGAAAAGGGACCATGAGCAGTTCTTC	CASSKGPRKRDHEQFF	TRBJ2-1	TRBV21-1	.	.
TGCAGTGCTAGAGATGACTGGCTAGCGGGGGGGCCGGTCGATGAGCAGTTCTTC	CSARDDWLAGGPVDEQFF	TRBJ2-1	TRBV20-1	few	TRBD2
TGCGCCAGCAGCTTCCCCGGGACTAGCGGAACCCGCTACGAGCAGTACTTC	CASSFPGTSGTRYEQYF	TRBJ2-7	TRBV5-1	many	TRBD2
TGTGCCAGCAGTGAATGGGGGGGGGCGGAGACCCAGTACTTC	CASSEWGGAETQYF	TRBJ2-5	TRBV25-1	.	.
TGTGCCAGCAGCTTGGTCGGGAAATCCGAGACTGAAGCTTTCTTT	CASSLVGKSETEAFF	TRBJ1-1	TRBV5-5	many	.
TGCAGTGCTAGAGATCAAGGAGGGCACTACGAGCAGTACTTC	CSARDQGGHYEQYF	TRBJ2-7	TRBV20-1	many	.
TGTGCCAGCAGCCAAAGAGAAGATTCAACTAATGAAAAACTGTTTTTT	CASSQREDSTNEKLFF	TRBJ1-4	TRBV11-1	many	.
TGTGCCAGCAGCCAGGGGACAGGGGGCTTTGGCTCCTACGAGCAGTACTTC	CASSQGTGGFGSYEQYF	TRBJ2-7	TRBV7-8	.	TRBD1
TGCGCCAGCAGCCAAGATTTCGGGAGCTCCTATAATTCACCCCTCCACTTT	CASSQDFGSSYNSPLHF	TRBJ1-6	TRBV4-3	many	.
TGCAGTGCTAGAAGTGTCGGACAGCTATACAATGAGCAGTTCTTC	CSARSVGQLYNEQFF	TRBJ2-1	TRBV20-1	many	.
TGTGCCAGCAGCCCCCCGGACAGCCTTTCTGGGGCCAACGTCCTGACTTTC	CASSPPDSLSGANVLTF	TRBJ2-6	TRBV7-3	many	.
TGTGCCAGCAGTGAAGTTCAACAGAACACTGAAGCTTTCTTT	CASSEVQQNTEAFF	TRBJ1-1	TRBV2	.	.
TGTGCCAGCAGCTCCATCGACAGGGGCGGAAACACCATATATTTT	CASSSIDRGGNTIYF	TRBJ1-3	TRBV5-6	.	TRBD1
TGTGCCAGCAGCCAAGAGGTGGCTTTTAATGAAAAACTGTTTTTT	CASSQEVAFNEKLFF	TRBJ1-4	TRBV14	many	.
TGCAGCGTGGGGGGACAGGCCGTTAACTATGGCTACACCTTC	CSVGGQAVNYGYTF	TRBJ1-2	TRBV29-1	many	TRBD1
TGTGCCAGCAGCTCACCGACTAGCGGGGGTAGGCAAGAGACCCAGTACTTC	CASSSPTSGGRQETQYF	TRBJ2-5	TRBV5-5	many	TRBD2
TGTGCCAGCAGTTTAGGCCACCAAACGGACGAGCAGTACTTC	CASSLGHQTDEQYF	TRBJ2-7	TRBV12-3/TRBV12-4	few	.
TGCGCCAGCAGCCAAGAGGGGGGGCTGGGCACCGGGGAGCTGTTTTTT	CASSQEGGLGTGELFF	TRBJ2-2	TRBV4-3	.	.
TGTGCCACCGGGACTAGCGGGGGGTCAAACACCGGGGAGCTGTTTTTT	CATGTSGGSNTGELFF	TRBJ2-2	TRBV24-1	.	TRBD2
TGTGCCAGCAAATACGGGGCCCAGAACTACGAGCAGTACTTC	CASKYGAQNYEQYF	TRBJ2-7	TRBV18	few	.
TGTGCCAGCAGTTTTGGGGCTGGGTCCTATGGCTACACCTTC	CASSFGAGSYGYTF	TRBJ1-2	TRBV28	.	.
TGTGCCAGCAGCGCCCTACTCCGGGACACGAGCACAGATACGCAGTATTTT	CASSALLRDTSTDTQYF	TRBJ2-3	TRBV7-8	many	.
TGTGCCAGCAGCTCTAGCGGGGACGTTCCGCAGTTCTTC	CASSSSGDVPQFF	TRBJ2-1	TRBV9	.	TRBD2
TGTGCCAGCATAGGGGGCAGCAACACCGGGGAGCTGTTTTTT	CASIGGSNTGELFF	TRBJ2-2	TRBV12-3/TRBV12-4	many	TRBD1
TGTGCCAGCAGCTCCGTACGGGGGTACGAGCAGTACTTC	CASSSVRGYEQYF	TRBJ2-7	TRBV12-3/TRBV12-4	many	.
TGCGCCAGCAGCCAAGTTTCTGGGAACGAGCAGTACTTC	CASSQVSGNEQYF	TRBJ2-7	TRBV4-3	many	.
TGTGCCAGCAGTTTAGATGCGGGCACGGTGCCCTATGGCTACACCTTC	CASSLDAGTVPYGYTF	TRBJ1-2	TRBV27	.	.
TGTGCCAGCAGCCCAAGACAGGGGTCCACAGATACGCAGTATTTT	CASSPRQGSTDTQYF	TRBJ2-3	TRBV7-9	once	TRBD1
TGTGCCAGCAGTTTTGACGGATCCTACGAGCAGTACTTC	CASSFDGSYEQYF	TRBJ2-7	TRBV12-3/TRBV12-4	many	.
TGTGCCAGCAGCTTACAGGCGGGAGGGTACAATGAGCAGTTCTTC	CASSLQAGGYNEQFF	TRBJ2-1	TRBV7-2	.	TRBD2
TGTGCCAGCAGCCTACCGGGGGGTCACGAGCAGTACTTC	CASSLPGGHEQYF	TRBJ2-7	TRBV11-2	.	TRBD2
TGTGCCAGCAGCCAAGGGACGGGGGTAGCCTACGAGCAGTACTTC	CASSQGTGVAYEQYF	TRBJ2-7	TRBV3-1	few	.
TGTGCCTGGGACGTGTCTACGAACACCGGGGAGCTGTTTTTT	CAWDVSTNTGELFF	TRBJ2-2	TRBV30	.	.
TGTGCCAGTAGTACTTCGGGACTCCCAGGGCTCTACAATGAGCAGTTCTTC	CASSTSGLPGLYNEQFF	TRBJ2-1	TRBV19	few	.
TGTGCCAGCAGTTACGGGGCCAGGAGCACCGGGGAGCTGTTTTTT	CASSYGARSTGELFF	TRBJ2-2	TRBV6-2/TRBV6-3	few	.
TGCAGTGCTTCCGGACTAGCGGGGCGGCGGGATACGCAGTATTTT	CSASGLAGRRDTQYF	TRBJ2-3	TRBV20-1	few	TRBD2
TGTGCCAGCCGCCCGTCCAGGGAACTAGGTGGCTACACCTTC	CASRPSRELGGYTF	TRBJ1-2	TRBV7-8	.	.
TGTGCCAGCAGTTTTTCCTGGAACACTGAAGCTTTCTTT	CASSFSWNTEAFF	TRBJ1-1	TRBV27	.	.
TGTGCCAGCAGTTACGGGTGGGACGGGAACACTGAAGCTTTCTTT	CASSYGWDGNTEAFF	TRBJ1-1	TRBV6-5	.	.
TGTGCCAGCTCACCCGGGACAGTCGCCTCCTACGAGCAGTACTTC	CASSPGTVASYEQYF	TRBJ2-7	TRBV18	many	TRBD1
TGTGCCAGCAGCCCCTTCTTTTCGAACACTGAAGCTTTCTTT	CASSPFFSNTEAFF	TRBJ1-1	TRBV5-6	.	.